Shown below are 18 T cell receptor beta chains from a single sample sequenced in a study of blood T cell repertoires in COVID-19. Method: immunoSEQ multiplex PCR; TCRdb's copy keeps in-frame clones and lacks some. This table has approximately 190,000 clones, roughly four fifths appearing once. The specimen sequenced was peripheral blood. Receptors originate from a woman aged 40 to 50 with acute or convalescent COVID-19.

In this sample, this clone turned up a few times. The chain carries TRBV30 and TRBJ1-2; 9 bases are a match to TRBD1. This CDR3 is 13 amino acids long. Trimming removed 8 bases from V and 6 bases from J; junction bases left unmatched: 10. Germline values: CDR1 GTSNPN, CDR2 SVGIG (reference sequence). Written as DNA, the CDR3 is TGTGCCGGAGGGGGTACAGGGGGCGATGGCTACACCTTC. Its protein is CAGGGTGGDGYTF. Supplemented by reference TRBV30 and TRBJ1-2, the full variable domain reads SQTIHQWPATLVQPVGSPLSLECTVEGTSNPNLYWYRQAAGRGLQLLFYSVGIGQISSEVPQNLSASRPQDRQFILSSKKLLLSDSGFYLCAGGGTGGDGYTFGSGTRLTVV.

The chain has TRBV5-1 and TRBJ1-5; 9 bases are a match to TRBD1. Looked up from germline, CDR1 is SGHRS and CDR2 is YFSETQ. Trimming removed 0 bases from V and 7 bases from J; junction bases left unmatched: 11. The CDR3 spans 17 residues. The CDR3 protein is CASSLALDRGIGQPQHF. The CDR3 DNA sequence: TGCGCCAGCAGCTTGGCCCTGGACAGGGGAATAGGCCAGCCCCAGCATTTT.

This chain connects TRBV5-1 to TRBJ1-1, with 7 bases that match TRBD1. CDR1 and CDR2 from the germline V gene are SGHRS and YFSETQ. Trimming removed 5 bases from V and 3 bases from J; junction bases left unmatched: 7. The CDR3 has 14 residues. The CDR3 bases are TGCGCCAGCAGACCGACAGGGTGGGACACTGAAGCTTTCTTT. Protein: CASRPTGWDTEAFF.

The rearrangement uses TRBV5-4 and TRBJ1-6; D ambiguous. The ends were cut back, 2 bases at V and 0 bases at J, with 6 bases in the middle. Germline V gives CDR1 SGHNT, CDR2 YYREEE (reference sequence). CDR3 length: 15 amino acids. The CDR3 sequence: CASSFGSSYNSPLHF. The CDR3 DNA reads TGTGCCAGCAGCTTTGGGAGCTCCTATAATTCACCCCTCCACTTT.

The chain combines TRBV6-5 with TRBJ1-5; D gene unclear. Germline CDR1 reads MNHEY; CDR2 reads SVGAGI. There are 15 residues in the CDR3. Trimming left V 5 bases short and J 3 bases short, with 14 bases between. The CDR3 region has the DNA TGTGCCAGCAGTACAGACCATGGGTACAATCAGCCCCAGCATTTT. Its protein product is CASSTDHGYNQPQHF.

The chain carries TRBV27 and TRBJ2-7, with a tentative D call TRBD1 (5 bases). Trimming removed 8 bases at V and 4 bases at J, with 6 bases between. CDR1 is MNHEY, CDR2 SMNVEV, per germline (reference sequence). The CDR3 spans 10 residues. CDR3 bases: TGTGCCAGCGGGGCTTACGAGCAGTACTTC. It encodes CASGAYEQYF.

The chain recombines TRBV9 with TRBJ2-2; D is possibly TRBD1 (5 bases). Germline CDR1 reads SGDLS; CDR2 reads YYNGEE. Trimming cost V 6 bases and J 4 bases, with 10 bases left between them. The CDR3 covers 13 residues. CDR3 protein: CASNQQATGELFF. The CDR3 nucleotides are TGTGCCAGCAACCAACAGGCCACCGGGGAGCTGTTTTTT.

This chain connects TRBV5-6 to TRBJ1-3; the D gene is possibly TRBD1 (6 bases). CDR1 is SGHDT and CDR2 is YYEEEE in the germline V gene. CDR3 length: 16 residues. Trimming shortened V by 2 bases and J by 0 bases, and 12 bases separated the two germline ends. Here the CDR3 reads CASSFSPQGSGNTIYF. The CDR3 bases are TGTGCCAGCAGCTTTTCTCCACAGGGCTCTGGAAACACCATATATTTT.

The chain uses TRBV24-1 and TRBJ1-2; 7 bases map to TRBD1. J gave up 6 bases and V 4 bases, and 4 bases lay outside the gene matches. In germline, CDR1 is KGHDR, CDR2 SFDVKD. This CDR3 has 13 amino acids. The CDR3: CATSEKDRNGYTF. The CDR3 nucleotides are TGTGCCACCAGTGAAAAGGACAGGAATGGCTACACCTTC.

V and J are TRBV28 and TRBJ1-6; perhaps TRBD1 as D (5 bases). The V and J ends lost 7 bases and 0 bases respectively, with 13 bases between them. CDR1 and CDR2 from the germline V gene are MDHEN and SYDVKM. The CDR3 spans 16 residues. The CDR3 DNA reads as TGTGCCAGCACCCGGGGGTTCAGCTCCTATAATTCACCCCTCCACTTT. Translated, it gives CASTRGFSSYNSPLHF.

In the case of this clone: Other nucleotide sequences in the sample specify the same CDR3. J is TRBJ2-5 and V is TRBV5-4, with unresolved D. The germline gives CDR1 SGHNT, CDR2 YYREEE (reference sequence). The CDR3 consists of 11 residues. V dropped 3 bases and J dropped 2 bases, with 2 bases sitting between them. The CDR3 reads CASSSQETQYF. The CDR3 DNA reads TGTGCCAGCAGCTCTCAAGAGACCCAGTACTTC. The whole variable domain, remainder taken from reference TRBV5-4 and TRBJ2-5, is ETGVTQSPTHLIKTRGQQVTLRCSSQSGHNTVSWYQQALGQGPQFIFQYYREEENGRGNFPPRFSGLQFPNYSSELNVNALELDDSALYLCASSSQETQYFGPGTRLLVL.

This clone was counted only a few times. The CDR3 sequence: CASSLGQDYQPQHF. CDR3 DNA: TGTGCCAGCAGCTTGGGACAGGACTATCAGCCCCAGCATTTT. The chain links TRBV5-8 to TRBJ1-5, with D perhaps TRBD1 (6 bases). Trimming removed 0 bases from V and 5 bases from J, with 9 bases in between. The CDR3 spans 14 residues. CDR1 and CDR2 from the germline V gene are SGHTS and YDEGEE. The variable domain in full, with the rest retrieved from reference TRBV5-8 and TRBJ1-5, is EAGVTQSPTHLIKTRGQQATLRCSPISGHTSVYWYQQALGLGLQFLLWYDEGEERNRGNFPPRFSGRQFPNYSSELNVNALELEDSALYLCASSLGQDYQPQHFGDGTRLSIL.

This clone was counted a single time. CDR3 in DNA: TGTGCCAGCAGCCTCTCTAGCGGGGGTTACAATGAGCAGTTCTTC. Translation gives CASSLSSGGYNEQFF. J is TRBJ2-1 and V is TRBV7-9, with TRBD2 matching over 10 bases. The CDR3 loop spans 15 amino acids. With 5 bases clipped from V and 4 bases from J, the junction kept 5 bases outside the gene matches. CDR1 and CDR2 (germline): SEHNR, FQNEAQ (reference sequence). The full variable domain, in which reference TRBV7-9 and TRBJ2-1 provide the parts outside the CDR3, is DTGVSQNPRHKITKRGQNVTFRCDPISEHNRLYWYRQTLGQGPEFLTYFQNEAQLEKSRLLSDRFSAERPKGSFSTLEIQRTEQGDSAMYLCASSLSSGGYNEQFFGPGTRLTVL.

V and J are TRBV28 and TRBJ1-6; 8 bases align to TRBD1. Germline V gene sequence: CDR1 MDHEN, CDR2 SYDVKM. V shed 5 bases and J 12 bases; nucleotides not matched to a gene: 6. This CDR3 contains 13 residues. As DNA, the CDR3 is TGTGCCAGCAGTCTACAGGGGGGAAAACCCCTCCACTTT. Protein: CASSLQGGKPLHF.

This sequence joins TRBV7-2 and TRBJ1-5; perhaps TRBD1 as D (6 bases). Germline CDR1 is SGHTA and CDR2 is FQGNSA. The CDR3 length is 16 residues. V lost 1 base to trimming and J lost 2 bases, with 12 bases between them. CDR3 nucleotides: TGTGCCAGCAGCTTAGGGGGAGGGGGAGGCAATCAGCCCCAGCATTTT. Translating gives CASSLGGGGGNQPQHF.

The V gene is TRBV28, the J gene TRBJ2-7, with 13 bases aligning to TRBD2. Germline values: CDR1 MDHEN, CDR2 SYDVKM. J lost 3 bases, V lost 6 bases, and 8 bases had no gene match. This CDR3 region has 16 residues. CDR3 sequence reads: CASSKLAGGLYYEQYF. CDR3 nucleotides: TGTGCCAGCAGCAAACTAGCGGGGGGGTTGTACTACGAGCAGTACTTC.

This clone was observed once. The V gene is TRBV4-2, the J gene TRBJ2-2; TRBD2 is a possible D gene (6 bases). V was trimmed by 8 bases and J by 5 bases, leaving 15 bases between them. Germline V gives CDR1 LGHNA, CDR2 YNFKEQ. The CDR3 loop spans 14 amino acids. CDR3 protein: CASARERETGELFF. For the CDR3, the DNA is TGTGCCAGCGCCCGGGAGAGAGAAACCGGGGAGCTGTTTTTT.

The CDR3 protein is CASSLAVGTGVGGYTF. For the CDR3, the DNA is TGCGCCAGCAGCTTGGCCGTTGGAACAGGGGTGGGAGGCTACACCTTC. J is TRBJ1-2 and V is TRBV5-1; 7 bases are shared with TRBD1. V lost 0 bases to trimming and J lost 8 bases; unmatched junction nucleotides: 13. There are 16 residues in the CDR3. Germline V CDR1 and CDR2: SGHRS, YFSETQ. The variable domain in full, completed from reference TRBV5-1 and TRBJ1-2, reads KAGVTQTPRYLIKTRGQQVTLSCSPISGHRSVSWYQQTPGQGLQFLFEYFSETQRNKGNFPGRFSGRQFSNSRSEMNVSTLELGDSALYLCASSLAVGTGVGGYTFGSGTRLTVV.